Listed below are T cell receptor beta chains from one sample, sequenced in a study of cytomegalovirus exposure and HLA in healthy donors. Data came from immunoSEQ multiplex PCR; TCRdb stores just in-frame clones and leaves some out. The top ten clones hold 2% to 2.5% of a sample with about 130,000 clones, around 90% of them seen once. The sequencing sample was made of PBMCs. These receptors all come from a young woman in good health and CMV-seronegative. Each CDR3 is given without its conserved first and last residue. A D gene is named only where the DNA matches it firmly.

v_gene: TRBV5-1; d_gene: -; j_gene: TRBJ2-5; CDR3aa: ASSLSEETQY
v_gene: TRBV5-1; d_gene: TRBD2; j_gene: TRBJ2-1; CDR3aa: ASSLNSGRGYNEQF
v_gene: TRBV19; d_gene: -; j_gene: TRBJ2-1; CDR3aa: ASSTSTRDEQF
v_gene: TRBV28; d_gene: TRBD2; j_gene: TRBJ2-3; CDR3aa: ASSPTSGRTRGTDTQY
v_gene: TRBV7-6; d_gene: TRBD1; j_gene: TRBJ1-3; CDR3aa: ASSFRDSVSGNTIY
v_gene: TRBV11-2; d_gene: TRBD2; j_gene: TRBJ2-7; CDR3aa: ASSWGTSGDYEQY
v_gene: TRBV7-9; d_gene: -; j_gene: TRBJ1-2; CDR3aa: ASSLGGYGYT
v_gene: TRBV9; d_gene: -; j_gene: TRBJ2-2; CDR3aa: ASSAPGLTTGELF
v_gene: TRBV5-1; d_gene: TRBD2; j_gene: TRBJ2-1; CDR3aa: ASSLSSGLFDEQF
v_gene: TRBV29-1; d_gene: -; j_gene: TRBJ2-3; CDR3aa: SVEDEWDTQY